These 21 T cell receptor beta chains came from one sample sequenced in a study of blood T cell repertoires in COVID-19. Sequencing was performed with immunoSEQ multiplex PCR; in TCRdb, only in-frame clones are kept and a portion is missing. Found here are around 160,000 clones, approximately 91% of them singletons; the top ten hold 2% to 2.5%. Sequenced sample: peripheral blood. These receptors were obtained from a human donor in a cohort sampled during active COVID-19.

The chain has TRBV6-5 and TRBJ2-2, with D perhaps matching TRBD2 (5 bases). The CDR3 is 14 residues long. Germline V gene data show CDR1 as MNHEY and CDR2 as SVGAGI. V gave up 6 bases and J gave up 1 base, with 9 bases separating them. The CDR3 loop is CASSRGLNTGELFF. The CDR3 DNA is TGTGCCAGCAGCCGGGGTTTGAACACCGGGGAGCTGTTTTTT.

The gene calls are TRBV7-6 and TRBJ2-1; TRBD1 matches 9 bases. In germline, CDR1 is SGHVS, CDR2 FNYEAQ. This CDR3 spans 14 amino acids. With 6 bases clipped from V and 6 bases from J, the junction kept 6 bases outside the gene matches. The CDR3 DNA follows: TGTGCCAGCAGTTCCTCGACAGGGGGCAATGAGCAGTTCTTC. This codes for CASSSSTGGNEQFF. Looking up the rest from reference TRBV7-6 and TRBJ2-1 gives the full variable domain: GAGVSQSPRYKVTKRGQDVALRCDPISGHVSLYWYRQALGQGPEFLTYFNYEAQQDKSGLPNDRFSAERPEGSISTLTIQRTEQRDSAMYRCASSSSTGGNEQFFGPGTRLTVL.

V usage is TRBV28 and J usage is TRBJ1-2, with 12 bases identical to TRBD1. Germline lookup yields CDR1 MDHEN and CDR2 SYDVKM. The V and J ends lost 8 bases and 8 bases, in that order; junction bases with no gene match: 15. The CDR3 runs to 16 residues. Here the CDR3 reads CASGLKGQGAFRGYTF. The CDR3 coding sequence is TGTGCCAGCGGACTAAAGGGACAGGGGGCTTTCCGCGGCTACACCTTC.

The CDR3 sequence: CVLGQGAADTQYF. CDR3 DNA sequence: TGTGTCTTGGGACAGGGGGCGGCAGATACGCAGTATTTT. The rearrangement uses TRBV7-9 and TRBJ2-3; 12 bases match TRBD1. CDR3 length: 13 residues. Germline V gene data show CDR1 as SEHNR and CDR2 as FQNEAQ (reference sequence).

V and J are TRBV24-1 and TRBJ2-3; possibly TRBD1 for D (6 bases). The length of the CDR3 is 15 residues. Trimming cost V 6 bases and J 5 bases, with 17 bases left between them. The V gene's germline CDR1 is KGHDR and CDR2 SFDVKD. The CDR3 DNA is TGTGCCACCAGTCCGGGACATGAATACGGAGATACGCAGTATTTT. As protein: CATSPGHEYGDTQYF.

The chain joins TRBV6-1 to TRBJ2-7; TRBD1 aligns across 7 bases. The CDR3 length is 17 residues. V was clipped by 3 bases and J by 2 bases; unmatched bases: 13. Germline-derived CDR1 and CDR2 are MNHNS and SASEGT. The CDR3 loop reads CASSDIWGQLVAYEQYF. The CDR3 region has the DNA TGTGCCAGCAGTGACATATGGGGACAGCTTGTTGCCTACGAGCAGTACTTC.

The CDR3 region is CATSLQQGARGEKLFF. CDR3 in DNA: TGTGCCACCAGTCTTCAGCAGGGGGCCCGTGGAGAAAAACTGTTTTTT. The V call is TRBV15, the J call TRBJ1-4; TRBD1 agrees at 8 bases. This CDR3 has 16 residues. J lost 8 bases, V lost 6 bases, and 14 bases had no gene match. Germline CDR1 LNHNV, CDR2 YYDKDF (reference sequence).

The chain uses TRBV7-2 and TRBJ2-3; 10 bases map to TRBD2. This CDR3 is 16 amino acids long. V was clipped by 6 bases and J by 4 bases; unmatched bases: 10. The germline gives CDR1 SGHTA, CDR2 FQGNSA. The CDR3 loop reads CASSPGLAGAADTQYF. For the CDR3, the DNA is TGTGCCAGCAGTCCGGGGCTAGCGGGAGCCGCAGATACGCAGTATTTT.

The rearrangement links TRBV21-1 to TRBJ1-4. TRBV21-1 is reported as a pseudogene. The CDR3 runs 17 residues. CDR3 DNA sequence: TGTGCCAGCAGCAAAGCGCCCTCGGGGAGGGGAAGTGAAAAACTGTTTTTT. Encoded protein: CASSKAPSGRGSEKLFF.

V usage is TRBV5-8 and J usage is TRBJ2-2, with D possibly being TRBD1 (6 bases). The CDR3 length is 16 residues. CDR1 SGHTS and CDR2 YDEGEE come from the germline V gene. Trimming removed 4 bases from V and 0 bases from J, with 13 bases in between. As DNA, the CDR3 is TGTGCCAGCAGCACCGGACAGATTGCGAACACCGGGGAGCTGTTTTTT. Translated: CASSTGQIANTGELFF. Looking up the rest from reference TRBV5-8 and TRBJ2-2 gives the full variable domain: EAGVTQSPTHLIKTRGQQATLRCSPISGHTSVYWYQQALGLGLQFLLWYDEGEERNRGNFPPRFSGRQFPNYSSELNVNALELEDSALYLCASSTGQIANTGELFFGEGSRLTVL.

The chain uses TRBV27 and TRBJ2-1, with D unresolved. V gave up 0 bases and J gave up 7 bases, with 25 bases separating them. Germline assignment: CDR1 MNHEY and CDR2 SMNVEV (reference sequence). This CDR3 region has 19 residues. CDR3 nucleotides: TGTGCCAGCAGTTTATCGGCTAGTAGTAGCTCCTACCTTCTTAATGAGCAGTTCTTC. Protein: CASSLSASSSSYLLNEQFF.

The chain carries TRBV19 and TRBJ1-4, with a weak D call TRBD1 (5 bases). V was shortened by 4 bases and J by 8 bases, with 11 bases between the two germline ends. This CDR3 has 13 residues. Looked up from germline, CDR1 is LNHDA and CDR2 is SQIVND (reference sequence). CDR3 DNA: TGTGCCAGTAGTAAGGGGCGTCACGAAAAACTGTTTTTT. It translates to CASSKGRHEKLFF.

This rearrangement joins TRBV4-1 to TRBJ1-1; 8 bases agree with TRBD1. CDR3 length: 17 residues. Germline trimming cut 1 base from V and 1 base from J; bases unmatched to any gene: 8. Germline CDR1 and CDR2: MGHRA and YSYEKL. The CDR3 DNA follows: TGCGCCAGCAGCCAAGGTTCAGGGGGCCACCCGAACACTGAAGCTTTCTTT. Translated: CASSQGSGGHPNTEAFF.

The chain carries TRBV6-2 or TRBV6-3 and TRBJ1-2; D not resolved. CDR1 and CDR2 from the germline V gene are MNHEY and SVGEGT. V was cut by 2 bases and J by 6 bases, with 16 bases left in between. This CDR3 is built from 15 residues. CDR3 loop: CASSYPSVGMDGYTF. The CDR3 coding sequence is TGTGCCAGCAGTTACCCCTCGGTTGGTATGGATGGCTACACCTTC.

V gene TRBV27 combines with J gene TRBJ2-2, with 10 bases lining up with TRBD2. With V trimmed by 4 bases and J by 0 bases, 17 bases remained unmatched. Germline CDR1 MNHEY, CDR2 SMNVEV (reference sequence). This CDR3 has 21 residues. CDR3 bases: TGTGCCAGCAGTTCCCGAAAGGGGGGTAGCGGGGGGTTCGCGAACACCGGGGAGCTGTTTTTT. Translating gives CASSSRKGGSGGFANTGELFF.

The V call is TRBV7-3, the J call TRBJ2-1; maybe TRBD2 (5 bases). V lost 5 bases to trimming and J lost 6 bases, with 17 bases between them. The CDR3 has 15 amino acids. Germline V gives CDR1 SGHTA, CDR2 FQGTGA. CDR3 DNA sequence: TGTGCCAGCAGCGCCCTAGCTTTTCGGAGCAATGAGCAGTTCTTC. The encoded protein is CASSALAFRSNEQFF.

The V call is TRBV9, the J call TRBJ1-2; TRBD1 is a possible D gene (6 bases). V lost 2 bases and J 4 bases, leaving 12 bases between the germline ends. CDR1 and CDR2 from the germline V gene are SGDLS and YYNGEE. CDR3 length equals 14 residues. The CDR3 spells CASSVRGGGYGYTF. The CDR3 region has the DNA TGTGCCAGCAGCGTTCGGGGAGGGGGCTATGGCTACACCTTC.

Only a few counts were recorded for this clone. The chain employs TRBV19 and TRBJ1-1; 7 bases match TRBD1. The CDR3 contains 17 residues. Unmatched junction bases numbered 13, after V lost 6 bases and J lost 0 bases. CDR1 and CDR2 from the germline V gene are LNHDA and SQIVND (reference sequence). CDR3 residues: CASSKFRGQTMNTEAFF. The CDR3 DNA follows: TGTGCCAGTAGCAAATTTCGGGGACAGACCATGAACACTGAAGCTTTCTTT.

The rearrangement uses TRBV6-2 or TRBV6-3 and TRBJ1-1; D remains unclear. Germline V gives CDR1 MNHEY, CDR2 SVGEGT. The CDR3 length is 13 residues. Trimming stripped 4 bases from V and 3 bases from J, with 9 bases between. DNA for the CDR3: TGTGCCAGCAGTTCCAGGCGGGACACTGAAGCTTTCTTT. Translation gives CASSSRRDTEAFF.

The chain joins TRBV19 to TRBJ2-7; 9 positions match TRBD1. Germline trimming cut 5 bases from V and 6 bases from J; bases unmatched to any gene: 5. Germline loops: CDR1 LNHDA, CDR2 SQIVND (reference sequence). The CDR3 length is 13 residues. In DNA, the CDR3 is TGTGCCAGTAGTCGGACAGGGGCGGTCGAGCAGTACTTC. Protein sequence: CASSRTGAVEQYF.

This clone occurred a few times. The chain carries TRBV7-2 and TRBJ2-1; 7 nucleotides align to TRBD1. With 1 base clipped from V and 6 bases from J, the junction kept 6 bases outside the gene matches. This CDR3 is 15 amino acids long. Germline CDR1 SGHTA, CDR2 FQGNSA. CDR3 loop: CASSLGGAGGNEQFF. CDR3 nucleotide sequence: TGTGCCAGCAGCTTAGGCGGTGCAGGGGGCAATGAGCAGTTCTTC.